A selection of T cell receptor beta chains follows, all from one sample in a study of blood T cell repertoires in COVID-19. Sequencing was performed with immunoSEQ multiplex PCR; in TCRdb, only in-frame clones are kept and a portion is missing. The sample carries under 150,000 clones, 77% recorded once. The sample was peripheral blood. The receptors stem from a woman aged 45-60 years with active or convalescent COVID-19. Both conserved end residues are part of each CDR3. The D gene is left open where the match is weak. For some rows the clone size is stated as once, few or many, or as a class when expanded; others skip it.

TRBJ2-3 . TRBD1 TRBV2 CASSETGTGITIGTDTQYF TGTGCCAGCAGTGAAACTGGGACAGGGATTACGATCGGCACAGATACGCAGTATTTT
TRBJ2-7 many TRBD2 TRBV6-6 CASSYGGGVYEQYF TGTGCCAGCAGTTACGGCGGGGGGGTTTACGAGCAGTACTTC
TRBJ2-7 . TRBD2 TRBV7-6 CASSIFPRGRAGEQYF TGTGCCAGCAGCATTTTCCCTCGGGGGAGGGCGGGCGAGCAGTACTTC
TRBJ2-6 once . TRBV7-6 CASSPGSRGSAGANVLTF TGTGCCAGCAGCCCAGGGTCTCGGGGGTCGGCTGGGGCCAACGTCCTGACTTTC
TRBJ2-7 . TRBD2 TRBV7-2 CASSLGWGAGSSYEQYF TGTGCCAGCAGCTTAGGATGGGGAGCGGGGTCCTCCTACGAGCAGTACTTC
TRBJ1-2 . TRBD1 TRBV20-1 CSGTGGYGYTF TGCAGTGGGACAGGGGGCTATGGCTACACCTTC
TRBJ2-2 . . TRBV6-1 CASGDTGSTGELFF TGTGCCAGCGGTGACACAGGAAGTACCGGGGAGCTGTTTTTT
TRBJ2-7 . TRBD1 TRBV5-5 CASSSGQPAYEQYF TGTGCCAGCAGCTCGGGACAGCCAGCCTACGAGCAGTACTTC
TRBJ2-1 . TRBD1 TRBV24-1 CATSEGTGVGNEQFF TGTGCCACCAGTGAGGGGACAGGGGTAGGCAATGAGCAGTTCTTC
TRBJ2-6 . . TRBV5-1 CASSSGIYSGANVLTF TGCGCCAGCAGCTCGGGAATTTACTCTGGGGCCAACGTCCTGACTTTC
TRBJ1-1 . . TRBV5-4 CASSLEPVNTEAFF TGTGCCAGCAGCTTGGAGCCGGTGAACACTGAAGCTTTCTTT
TRBJ2-5 . . TRBV6-6 CASSYSDETQYF TGTGCCAGCAGTTACAGCGACGAGACCCAGTACTTC
TRBJ1-2 . . TRBV2 CASSDRAVDGYTF TGTGCCAGCAGTGACAGGGCCGTTGATGGCTACACCTTC
TRBJ1-2 . . TRBV15 CATSRGGGNGYTF TGTGCCACCAGCAGAGGGGGAGGGAATGGCTACACCTTC
TRBJ1-1 . . TRBV18 CASSPKTDGIAFF TGTGCCAGCTCACCGAAGACAGATGGTATAGCTTTCTTT
TRBJ2-1 . TRBD2 TRBV29-1 CSGGRLAASYNEQFF TGCAGCGGTGGCCGACTAGCGGCCTCCTACAATGAGCAGTTCTTC
TRBJ2-3 . TRBD1 TRBV7-8 CASSLGQGPTDTQYF TGTGCCAGCAGCTTGGGACAGGGACCCACAGATACGCAGTATTTT
TRBJ1-1 . . TRBV30 CAWKGDTQFTEAFF TGTGCCTGGAAGGGGGACACCCAGTTCACTGAAGCTTTCTTT
TRBJ2-3 . TRBD2 TRBV7-2 CASSLAGAGGSNTQYF TGTGCCAGCAGCTTAGCGGGGGCGGGAGGGAGTAATACGCAGTATTTT
TRBJ1-2 . . TRBV27 CASSLSGTNYGYTF TGTGCCAGCAGTTTATCGGGGACAAACTATGGCTACACCTTC
TRBJ1-1 . TRBD1 TRBV30 CAWSGQGWNTEAFF TGTGCCTGGAGTGGACAGGGCTGGAACACTGAAGCTTTCTTT
TRBJ1-1 . . TRBV2 CASSGSTATRNTEAFF TGTGCCAGCAGTGGGTCGACAGCCACAAGGAACACTGAAGCTTTCTTT
TRBJ2-7 few . TRBV29-1 CSVVEGDEQYF TGCAGCGTTGTTGAAGGGGACGAGCAGTACTTC
TRBJ1-1 . . TRBV19 CASTFNRDTEAFF TGTGCCAGTACCTTCAACAGAGACACTGAAGCTTTCTTT
TRBJ2-3 . TRBD2 TRBV5-1 CASSLVAGGPGDTQYF TGCGCCAGCAGCTTAGTAGCGGGGGGGCCGGGAGATACGCAGTATTTT
TRBJ1-1 few . TRBV20-1 CSAFRRDEAFF TGCAGTGCTTTCCGGAGGGATGAAGCTTTCTTT
TRBJ1-2 . . TRBV20-1 CSASGGPYGYTF TGCAGTGCTAGTGGCGGTCCCTATGGCTACACCTTC
TRBJ1-2 . . TRBV7-9 CASSLGGARSYGYTF TGTGCCAGCAGCTTAGGCGGGGCCCGGAGTTATGGCTACACCTTC
TRBJ2-5 . TRBD2 TRBV2 CASIREGGKETQYF TGTGCCAGCATACGGGAGGGAGGGAAAGAGACCCAGTACTTC
TRBJ2-5 . . TRBV7-6 CASSLALQETQYF TGTGCCAGCAGCTTAGCCTTACAAGAGACCCAGTACTTC
TRBJ1-2 . TRBD1 TRBV29-1 CSVQPGQGYGYTF TGCAGCGTCCAACCGGGACAGGGGTATGGCTACACCTTC
TRBJ2-1 few . TRBV7-7 CASSLGGRLGDEQFF TGTGCTAGCAGCCTAGGGGGGAGGTTGGGCGATGAGCAGTTCTTC
TRBJ1-5 . TRBD1 TRBV6-2/TRBV6-3 CASTPGQGFVNQPQHF TGTGCCAGCACCCCGGGACAGGGTTTCGTCAATCAGCCCCAGCATTTT
TRBJ1-1 once . TRBV30 CAWTEGLGTEAFF TGTGCCTGGACCGAGGGATTGGGCACTGAAGCTTTCTTT
TRBJ2-7 . . TRBV2 CASRRTDYEQYF TGTGCCAGCAGGAGGACAGATTACGAGCAGTACTTC
TRBJ1-2 . TRBD1 TRBV9 CASSLHGEQGNYGYTF TGTGCCAGCAGCCTCCATGGGGAACAGGGGAACTATGGCTACACCTTC
TRBJ2-3 few TRBD2 TRBV7-9 CASSQILAGGGTDTQYF TGTGCCAGCAGCCAAATACTAGCGGGAGGAGGGACAGATACGCAGTATTTT
TRBJ1-2 . . TRBV6-6 CASSSGGRVGYTF TGTGCCAGCAGTTCGGGGGGCCGGGTAGGCTACACCTTC
TRBJ2-1 . TRBD2 TRBV10-3 CAISQTSGAPNEQFF TGTGCCATCAGTCAGACTAGCGGGGCCCCCAATGAGCAGTTCTTC
TRBJ1-2 few . TRBV19 CASSIDQGGYTF TGTGCCAGTAGTATAGATCAGGGAGGCTACACCTTC
TRBJ2-7 . . TRBV2 CASSETDYEQYF TGTGCCAGCAGTGAGACAGACTACGAGCAGTACTTC
TRBJ1-6 . TRBD1 TRBV7-8 CASSLGGTGVPNSPLHF TGTGCCAGCAGCTTAGGAGGGACAGGGGTTCCTAATTCACCCCTCCACTTT
TRBJ1-1 . TRBD1 TRBV12-3/TRBV12-4 CASSTDRDTEAFF TGTGCCAGCAGTACGGACAGGGACACTGAAGCTTTCTTT
TRBJ2-5 few . TRBV5-6 CASSPPGVQETQYF TGTGCCAGCAGCCCCCCAGGGGTTCAAGAGACCCAGTACTTC
TRBJ1-2 . . TRBV10-3 CAISSRGNYGYTF TGTGCCATCAGCTCAAGAGGGAACTATGGCTACACCTTC
TRBJ1-1 . . TRBV29-1 CSVVIGTEAFF TGCAGCGTTGTGATCGGCACTGAAGCTTTCTTT
TRBJ2-1 . TRBD2 TRBV7-9 CASSLGSSGTWYNEQFF TGTGCCAGCAGCTTAGGGTCTAGCGGGACATGGTACAATGAGCAGTTCTTC
TRBJ1-1 . TRBD1 TRBV19 CASSTRQGMNTEAFF TGTGCCAGTAGTACCCGACAGGGGATGAACACTGAAGCTTTCTTT